These 3 T cell receptor beta chains originate from one sample sequenced in a study of shared clonotypes between healthy human individuals. Sequenced by immunoSEQ multiplex PCR; TCRdb stores in-frame clones only, minus some. The table has around 1.1 million clones, more than 75% seen once. The sample was memory CD4+ T cells from PBMCs. The subset here: CD45RA-negative fraction. The receptor set was obtained from a man aged 18 to 30 in good health. Some clones in this sample may be carry-over from other donors' samples.

This clone was observed a handful of times. The chain links TRBV28 to TRBJ1-4; TRBD1 is a possible D gene (5 bases). V gave up 6 bases and J gave up 10 bases, with 18 bases separating them. In germline, CDR1 is MDHEN, CDR2 SYDVKM. CDR3 length: 14 amino acids. In DNA form, the CDR3 reads TGTGCCAGCAGCTCACCGACAGAGATTGGAAAACTGTTTTTT. Translating gives CASSSPTEIGKLFF.

Points on this clone: A much larger clone sits a single nucleotide away, making a read error possible. Other DNA sequences in this sample translate to the same CDR3. The rearrangement links TRBV7-9 to TRBJ2-5; D unresolved. Germline V gene lookup returns CDR1 SEHNR and CDR2 FQNEAQ (reference sequence). This CDR3 has 11 residues. V was clipped by 2 bases and J by 5 bases, with 3 bases between them. CDR3 bases: TGTGCCAGCAGCTTAAAGGAGACCCAGTACTTC. This encodes CASSLKETQYF.

CDR3 coding DNA: TGTGCCAGTCCGGCGACGCTAGCGGACACCTCGGATGAGCAGTTCTTC. Encoded protein: CASPATLADTSDEQFF. This chain uses TRBV19 with TRBJ2-1; the match to TRBD2 covers 7 bases. Trimming removed 8 bases from V and 8 bases from J; junction bases left unmatched: 18. CDR1 is LNHDA, CDR2 SQIVND, per germline (reference sequence). The CDR3 sequence is 16 residues long.